The sample holds a few counts of the clone carrying this TCR beta chain. Its antigen is not identified. The data belong to a study of beta chain features in type 1 diabetes. The study, taken as a whole, reports: Researchers report that Type 1 diabetes patients had moderately but significantly shorter TCRB CDR3s across all four CD4+ subsets. Naive, central memory and Treg TCRB repertoires appeared more alike in patients than in healthy donors.

The single heparinised draw taken from each donor contained 90 to 150 mL of blood on average. Cell sorting via CD45RO/CCR7/CD25/CD127/CD95/CD27 was performed to obtain CD4+ naive, central memory, regulatory and stem cell-like memory cells. The germline CDR1 and CDR2 sequences are SGHAT and FQDESV (reference sequence). Trimming cost V 2 bases and J 3 bases, with 13 bases left between them. The CDR3 runs 15 residues. Of the isolated RNA, all was reverse transcribed, and so the sequenced material was expressed TCRB transcripts. Regulatory, naive and central memory T cell samples averaged around 3.6 million reads. Repertoires were generated with immunoSEQ multiplex PCR, while TCRdb's copy carries only in-frame clones and drops some. Among 150,000 to 200,000 clones listed, approximately 7.8% were seen once.

The sequenced sample consisted of central memory CD4+ T cells from blood. The rearrangement uses TRBV11-1 and TRBJ1-1; D remains unclear. The receptor was derived from a woman aged 35 to 49 with type 1 diabetes. The CDR3 region is CASSLRGGMDTEAFF. Here the CDR3 DNA reads TGTGCCAGCAGCTTAAGAGGAGGTATGGACACTGAAGCTTTCTTT.